This T cell receptor beta chain is drawn from a study of beta chain features in type 1 diabetes. Study outcomes and limitations: Compared to healthy donors, patients appeared to have naive, central memory and Treg TCRB repertoires that were more alike. All four CD4+ subsets of Type 1 diabetes patients contained TCRB CDR3s that were moderately but significantly shorter.

The CDR3 consists of 16 residues. Germline trimming cut 2 bases from V and 5 bases from J; bases unmatched to any gene: 7. Per the germline V gene, CDR1 is SGHRS and CDR2 is YFSETQ. A note on this clone: Its antigen is unknown. Different DNA sequences within this sample yield the same CDR3.

The investigators reverse transcribed all of the isolated RNA, so they sequenced expressed TCRB transcripts. This table comes from immunoSEQ multiplex PCR, and its TCRdb copy is limited to in-frame clones, with some not included. Among roughly 140,000 clones, approximately 10% were seen once, and the ten largest hold roughly 0.45%. This chain links TRBV5-1 with TRBJ2-5; 12 nucleotides align to TRBD1. The origin of this receptor is a man younger than 45 with type 1 diabetes. Source material: central memory CD4+ T cells from blood. The CDR3, as DNA: TGCGCCAGCAGCTTCGGGGACAGGGGGCGAGGGGAGACCCAGTACTTC. Its protein is CASSFGDRGRGETQYF. Based on the CDR3 plus reference TRBV5-1 and TRBJ2-5, the full variable domain is KAGVTQTPRYLIKTRGQQVTLSCSPISGHRSVSWYQQTPGQGLQFLFEYFSETQRNKGNFPGRFSGRQFSNSRSEMNVSTLELGDSALYLCASSFGDRGRGETQYFGPGTRLLVL.